This is a list of T cell receptor beta chains from one sample in a study of blood T cell repertoires in COVID-19. Some clones are missing from TCRdb's copy, which holds only in-frame ones; the method was immunoSEQ multiplex PCR. The table has roughly 380,000 clones, around 85% seen once. Sequencing input: peripheral blood. Receptors originate from a woman aged 18-35 years with acute or convalescent COVID-19. The CDR3 runs from the conserved cysteine through the conserved F or W. A D gene is named only where the DNA matches it firmly. Clone sizes are given selectively: once, few, many, or a class where the clone is expanded.

TRBV10-2	few	.	TRBJ2-3	TGCGCCAGCAGTGAGTCGGTGGACAGTTCAGATACGCAGTATTTT	CASSESVDSSDTQYF
TRBV6-5	.	TRBD1	TRBJ1-6	TGTGCCAGCAGTAACACAGGGGTTGATTCACCCCTCCACTTT	CASSNTGVDSPLHF
TRBV6-5	.	.	TRBJ1-3	TGTGCCAGCAGTTCTACAGGGTACGGAAACACCATATATTTT	CASSSTGYGNTIYF
TRBV30	.	.	TRBJ1-6	TGTGCCTGGAGTGTTCTAAGTTCACCCCTCCACTTT	CAWSVLSSPLHF
TRBV2	.	TRBD1	TRBJ1-1	TGTGCCAGCAGTCCCTCCGGGACAGAGAACACTGAAGCTTTCTTT	CASSPSGTENTEAFF
TRBV7-3	.	TRBD2	TRBJ2-2	TGTGCCAGCAGCTCCCGACTAGCGATGAACACCGGGGAGCTGTTTTTT	CASSSRLAMNTGELFF
TRBV5-1	once	.	TRBJ2-2	TGCGCCAGCAGCCCCGGGACTAACACCGGGGAGCTGTTTTTT	CASSPGTNTGELFF
TRBV3-1/TRBV3-2	.	TRBD1	TRBJ2-1	TGTGCCAGCAACAGGGGGAACAATGAGCAGTTCTTC	CASNRGNNEQFF
TRBV30	few	.	TRBJ2-7	TGTGCCTGGAGTGTAGACGTGAGGAGACGGGAGCAGTACTTC	CAWSVDVRRREQYF
TRBV6-1	few	TRBD1	TRBJ1-2	TGTGCCAGCAGTGAACCTGACAGGGAGATCAGCGGCTACACCTTC	CASSEPDREISGYTF
TRBV28	.	TRBD1	TRBJ1-6	TGTGCCAGCAGTTTATATGGGACAGGCAATTCACCCCTCCACTTT	CASSLYGTGNSPLHF
TRBV19	once	.	TRBJ1-1	TGTGCCAGTAGTATCGAGCGCGATAACACTGAAGCTTTCTTT	CASSIERDNTEAFF
TRBV28	.	.	TRBJ2-3	TGTGCCAGCAGTTACCCCTCGGGAGTCGGTTCCACAGATACGCAGTATTTT	CASSYPSGVGSTDTQYF
TRBV5-4	.	.	TRBJ2-3	TGTGCCAGCAGGGGAGACGGAGATACGCAGTATTTT	CASRGDGDTQYF
TRBV24-1	.	TRBD2	TRBJ2-5	TGTGCCACCAGTGCCGGACTAGCGGGGGGTGAGGAGACCCAGTACTTC	CATSAGLAGGEETQYF
TRBV30	.	.	TRBJ1-3	TGTGCCTGGGTCATGGGCGGGGGCCTTAGCTCTGGAAACACCATATATTTT	CAWVMGGGLSSGNTIYF
TRBV5-4	.	TRBD2	TRBJ2-5	TGTGCCAGCAGCCCTCAGACTAGCGGGAGGATCGGGGAGACCCAGTACTTC	CASSPQTSGRIGETQYF
TRBV7-9	.	TRBD1	TRBJ1-3	TGTGCCAGCAGCTTAGACGGTACAACAGGGGAAATTTCTGGAAACACCATATATTTT	CASSLDGTTGEISGNTIYF
TRBV9	.	TRBD1	TRBJ1-2	TGTGCCAGCAGCGCCACACTGGACAGGGGAAATGGCTACACCTTC	CASSATLDRGNGYTF
TRBV5-6	once	TRBD1	TRBJ2-5	TGTGCCAGCAGCTTGGTTACAGGGGGTTATCGAGAGACCCAGTACTTC	CASSLVTGGYRETQYF
TRBV11-1	once	.	TRBJ1-1	TGTGCCAGCAGCTTGGGCGTGGGGGGTAGAAGCACTGAAGCTTTCTTT	CASSLGVGGRSTEAFF
TRBV19	.	.	TRBJ1-2	TGTGCCAGTAGTATGTCCAGTGGCTACACCTTC	CASSMSSGYTF
TRBV19	.	.	TRBJ2-7	TGTGCCAGTAGTCCGCGTGAGCAGGGGCCGAGCTCCTACGAGCAGTACTTC	CASSPREQGPSSYEQYF
TRBV9	.	.	TRBJ2-3	TGTGCCAGCAGCGTAGTTAGTAGCCCCCTGGAGCAGTATTTT	CASSVVSSPLEQYF
TRBV2	.	.	TRBJ2-2	TGTGCCAGCAGTCCAAGTTGGGACTCCGGGGAGCTGTTTTTT	CASSPSWDSGELFF
TRBV1	once	.	TRBJ2-7	TGCACCAGCAGCCAAGGTCCCCCCGGGACAGGGGGCCATATTGTCCGGAGGCAGTACTTC	CTSSQGPPGTGGHIVRRQYF
TRBV5-4	.	.	TRBJ2-2	TGTGCCAGCAGCTTGGGGGCGGGGTCCACCGGGGAGCTGTTTTTT	CASSLGAGSTGELFF
TRBV3-1/TRBV3-2	.	TRBD2	TRBJ2-5	TGTGCCAGCAGCCCGACTAGCGGGGGGGCGGTGACCCAGTACTTC	CASSPTSGGAVTQYF
TRBV6-5	.	.	TRBJ1-1	TGTGCCAGCAGGCCGACTGTCATGAACACTGAAGCTTTCTTT	CASRPTVMNTEAFF
TRBV6-1	once	.	TRBJ2-3	TGTGCCAGCAGTGAAGAGGTGGCAGGGCGTAGCACAGATACGCAGTATTTT	CASSEEVAGRSTDTQYF
TRBV19	.	.	TRBJ2-2	TGTGCCAGTAGGGGGCAGGGGACCGGGGAGCTGTTTTTT	CASRGQGTGELFF
TRBV23-1	.	.	TRBJ2-1	TGCGCCAGCAGTCACGACAATGAGCAGTTCTTC	CASSHDNEQFF
TRBV28	.	.	TRBJ1-4	TGTGCCAGCAGCAAAGTCCCCCTGGGGAGGCAGGTAAAACTGTTTTTT	CASSKVPLGRQVKLFF
TRBV9	once	.	TRBJ2-5	TGTGCCAGCAGCGTAGCCCCGGACAAAGAAGAGACCCAGTACTTC	CASSVAPDKEETQYF
TRBV19	.	TRBD1	TRBJ2-5	TGTGCCACCCAAGACAGGGGAGGCCTCGCGGGAGAGACCCAGTACTTC	CATQDRGGLAGETQYF
TRBV2	.	.	TRBJ1-1	TGTGCCAGCAGTGAACAAACTGGTGCTGAAGCTTTCTTT	CASSEQTGAEAFF
TRBV3-1/TRBV3-2	.	TRBD1	TRBJ1-2	TGTGCCAGCAGCGGACCGGGACAGGGGGTCTATGGCTACACCTTC	CASSGPGQGVYGYTF
TRBV5-1	.	.	TRBJ2-2	TGCGCCAGCAGCCCCCGGGACACCTTCACCGGGGAGCTGTTTTTT	CASSPRDTFTGELFF
TRBV4-1	.	.	TRBJ1-4	TGCGCCAGCAGCCAGGGTAAGACAGGTTCGAACGAAAAACTGTTTTTT	CASSQGKTGSNEKLFF
TRBV3-1/TRBV3-2	.	TRBD2	TRBJ2-1	TGTGCCAGCAGCCAAGCACCGACTAGCGGGGGGGTTAATGAGCAGTTCTTC	CASSQAPTSGGVNEQFF
TRBV4-2	.	.	TRBJ1-2	TGTGCCAGCAGCCAAGATCGGGGGGCTTACGGCTACACCTTC	CASSQDRGAYGYTF
TRBV18	.	.	TRBJ2-1	TGTGCCAGCTCACCCGCATCTAGCGATGAGCAGTTCTTC	CASSPASSDEQFF
TRBV15	.	.	TRBJ1-1	TGTGCCACCAGCAGAGATGGCTTCTTGAACACTGAAGCTTTCTTT	CATSRDGFLNTEAFF
TRBV18	few	.	TRBJ1-1	TGTGCCAGCTCACCGGAACAGACGTACACTGAAGCTTTCTTT	CASSPEQTYTEAFF
TRBV6-1	.	.	TRBJ1-3	TGTGCCAGCAGTGATAGTTCAGGCCCTGGAAACACCATATATTTT	CASSDSSGPGNTIYF
TRBV5-1	.	.	TRBJ2-1	TGCGCCAGCAGTCCTGCGGCTAGCCTGGCTAACAATGAGCAGTTCTTC	CASSPAASLANNEQFF
TRBV24-1	.	.	TRBJ1-5	TGTGCCACCAGTGACTCGGGTCAGCCCCAGCATTTT	CATSDSGQPQHF
TRBV5-8	few	TRBD1	TRBJ1-5	TGTGCCAGCAGCCAGGACAGGGCATGGGATCAGCCCCAGCATTTT	CASSQDRAWDQPQHF
TRBV9	.	.	TRBJ1-6	TGTGCCAGCAGCTCTCAGGGTTCGACTTCACCCCTCCACTTT	CASSSQGSTSPLHF
TRBV24-1	.	TRBD1	TRBJ2-1	TGTGCCACCAGTGGTCAGACAGGGGGCTCCCATGAGCAGTTCTTC	CATSGQTGGSHEQFF
TRBV5-4	few	.	TRBJ1-3	TGTGCCAGCAGCTTATTCGACAGGCCTGGAAACACCATATATTTT	CASSLFDRPGNTIYF